A single sample is the source of the 5 T cell receptor beta chains below, sequenced in a study of beta chain features in type 1 diabetes. General study points: Shorter TCRB CDR3s, moderately but significantly so, marked every one of the four CD4+ subsets in Type 1 diabetes patients.

These receptors have no identified antigens. The isolated RNA, all of it, was reverse transcribed, so expressed TCRB transcripts were what got sequenced. Assay used: immunoSEQ multiplex PCR; TCRdb lists only in-frame clones, some missing. Here the sample spans around 130,000 clones, roughly 10% being singletons. The source material was central memory CD4+ T cells from blood. These receptors were taken from a man younger than 45 with type 1 diabetes.

V is TRBV28 and J is TRBJ2-3, with 8 bases fitting TRBD2. Germline assignment: CDR1 MDHEN and CDR2 SYDVKM. CDR3 size: 14 residues. With 10 bases clipped from V and 10 bases from J, the junction kept 16 bases outside the gene matches. CDR3 sequence reads: CATTPGLAGLAQYF. As DNA, the CDR3 is TGTGCCACCACTCCCGGACTAGCCGGATTAGCGCAGTATTTT.

This clone was detected only a few times. The chain recombines TRBV19 with TRBJ1-2, with 9 bases that match TRBD1. With 5 bases clipped from V and 7 bases from J, the junction kept 11 bases outside the gene matches. The CDR3 consists of 15 residues. Germline V gene data show CDR1 as LNHDA and CDR2 as SQIVND (reference sequence). The DNA of the CDR3 is TGTGCCAGTAGTGACTACAGGGGGCGGCCTAGTGGCTACACCTTC. Encoded protein: CASSDYRGRPSGYTF.

This clone was picked up many times. Here the CDR3 reads CASREQGLETQYF. Here the CDR3 DNA reads TGTGCCAGCAGGGAACAGGGGTTGGAGACCCAGTACTTC. The rearrangement links TRBV28 to TRBJ2-5, with TRBD1 matching 7 bases. J was trimmed by 5 bases and V by 6 bases; bases with no gene match: 6. Germline V gene data show CDR1 as MDHEN and CDR2 as SYDVKM. This CDR3 region has 13 residues.

The gene calls are TRBV6-5 and TRBJ2-7, with 9 bases that match TRBD1. Per the germline V gene, CDR1 is MNHEY and CDR2 is SVGAGI. Trimming removed 6 bases from V and 6 bases from J; junction bases left unmatched: 6. The CDR3 spans 13 residues. This CDR3 is CASRRDRESEQYF. The CDR3 DNA reads as TGTGCCAGCAGGCGGGACAGGGAGAGCGAGCAGTACTTC.

This clone has a handful of counts. The rearrangement joins TRBV29-1 to TRBJ2-3, with D possibly TRBD2 on 5 matching bases. The V end was cut by 7 bases, the J end by 5 bases, with 10 bases between. Germline V CDR1 and CDR2: SQVTM, ANQGSEA. This CDR3 has 11 amino acids. As DNA, the CDR3 is TGCAGCGGGACGGAGGAAGATACGCAGTATTTT. Protein: CSGTEEDTQYF.